This note documents a single TCR beta chain sequence. The table came from immunoSEQ multiplex PCR; TCRdb's copy has only in-frame clones and leaves some out. The table has about 170,000 clones, about nine tenths seen once. The data belong to a study of control samples from healthy donors and cancer patients. This CDR3 has 15 amino acids. With 5 bases removed from V and 0 bases from J, the gap between germline ends came to 12 bases. CDR1 is MNHEY and CDR2 is SVGEGT in the germline V gene. The sample consisted of blood. This chain connects TRBV6-2 or TRBV6-3 to TRBJ2-3; weak D call: TRBD1 (7 bases). This sequence was found in a woman aged 25 to 39 in good health. CDR3: CASSGRGTSTDTQYF. The CDR3 nucleotides read TGTGCCAGCAGTGGCAGGGGGACTAGCACAGATACGCAGTATTTT.